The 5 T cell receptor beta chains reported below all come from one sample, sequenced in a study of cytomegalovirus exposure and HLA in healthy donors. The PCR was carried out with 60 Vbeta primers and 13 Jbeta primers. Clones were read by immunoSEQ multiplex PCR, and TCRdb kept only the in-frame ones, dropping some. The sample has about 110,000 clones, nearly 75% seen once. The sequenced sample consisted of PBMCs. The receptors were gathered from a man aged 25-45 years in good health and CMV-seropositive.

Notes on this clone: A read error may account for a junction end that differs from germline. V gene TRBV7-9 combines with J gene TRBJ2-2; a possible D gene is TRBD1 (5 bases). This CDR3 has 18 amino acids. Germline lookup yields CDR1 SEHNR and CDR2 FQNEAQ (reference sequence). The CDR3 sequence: CSSSSTNTGFPLTGELFF. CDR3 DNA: TGTTCCAGCAGTTCTACCAATACAGGATTCCCACTAACCGGGGAGCTGTTTTTT.

CDR3 region: CASSYLGQGNYGYTF. The DNA for the CDR3 is TGTGCCAGCAGTTACTTGGGACAGGGAAACTATGGCTACACCTTC. The chain uses TRBV6-5 and TRBJ1-2; TRBD1 agrees at 9 bases. The CDR3 totals 15 residues. Germline CDR1 reads MNHEY; CDR2 reads SVGAGI. Trimming cost V 1 base and J 2 bases; bases outside gene matches: 2.

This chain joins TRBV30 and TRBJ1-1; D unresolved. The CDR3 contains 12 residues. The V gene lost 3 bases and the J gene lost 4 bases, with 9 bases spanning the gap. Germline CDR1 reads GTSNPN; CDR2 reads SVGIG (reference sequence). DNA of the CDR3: TGTGCCTGGAGGGGTTCGGGCACTGAAGCTTTCTTT. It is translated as CAWRGSGTEAFF. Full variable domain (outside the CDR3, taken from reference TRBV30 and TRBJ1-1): SQTIHQWPATLVQPVGSPLSLECTVEGTSNPNLYWYRQAAGRGLQLLFYSVGIGQISSEVPQNLSASRPQDRQFILSSKKLLLSDSGFYLCAWRGSGTEAFFGQGTRLTVV.

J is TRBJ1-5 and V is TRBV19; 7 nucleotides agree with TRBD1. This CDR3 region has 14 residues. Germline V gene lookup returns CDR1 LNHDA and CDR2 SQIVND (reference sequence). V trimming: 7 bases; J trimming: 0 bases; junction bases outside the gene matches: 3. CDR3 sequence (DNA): TGTGCCAGTACTACAGGGGATAGCAATCAGCCCCAGCATTTT. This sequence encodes CASTTGDSNQPQHF. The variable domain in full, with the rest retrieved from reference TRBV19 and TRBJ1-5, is DGGITQSPKYLFRKEGQNVTLSCEQNLNHDAMYWYRQDPGQGLRLIYYSQIVNDFQKGDIAEGYSVSREKKESFPLTVTSAQKNPTAFYLCASTTGDSNQPQHFGDGTRLSIL.

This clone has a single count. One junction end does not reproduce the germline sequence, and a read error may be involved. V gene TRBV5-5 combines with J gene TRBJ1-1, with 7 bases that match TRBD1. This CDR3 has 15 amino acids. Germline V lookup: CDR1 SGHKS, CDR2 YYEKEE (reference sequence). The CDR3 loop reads CASNLGYTGDTEAFF. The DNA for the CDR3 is TGTGCCAGCAACTTGGGATACACAGGGGACACTGAAGCTTTCTTT.